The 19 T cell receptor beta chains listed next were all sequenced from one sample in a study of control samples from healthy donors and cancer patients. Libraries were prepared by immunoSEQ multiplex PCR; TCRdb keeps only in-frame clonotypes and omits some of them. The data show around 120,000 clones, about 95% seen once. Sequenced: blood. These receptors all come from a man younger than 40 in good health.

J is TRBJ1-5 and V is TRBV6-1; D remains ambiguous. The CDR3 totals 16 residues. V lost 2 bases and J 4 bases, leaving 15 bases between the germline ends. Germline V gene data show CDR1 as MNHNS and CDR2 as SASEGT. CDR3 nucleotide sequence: TGTGCCAGCAGTGAACACGACGAAGAAAAAAATCAGCCCCAGCATTTT. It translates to CASSEHDEEKNQPQHF.

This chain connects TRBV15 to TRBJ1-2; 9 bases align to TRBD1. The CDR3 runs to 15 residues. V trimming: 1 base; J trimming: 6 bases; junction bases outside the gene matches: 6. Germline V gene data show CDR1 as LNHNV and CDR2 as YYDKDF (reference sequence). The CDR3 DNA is TGTGCCACCAGCAGAGCAAGGACAGGGGCGCATGGCTACACCTTC. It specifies CATSRARTGAHGYTF.

CDR3: CASSLSGGGTQYF. The CDR3 DNA reads TGCGCCAGCAGCTTATCAGGGGGCGGGACCCAGTACTTC. This chain connects TRBV5-1 to TRBJ2-5, with 8 nucleotides matching TRBD1. Unmatched junction bases numbered 4, after V lost 2 bases and J lost 7 bases. Germline V gene sequence: CDR1 SGHRS, CDR2 YFSETQ. CDR3 length: 13 residues. Combining the CDR3 with reference TRBV5-1 and TRBJ2-5 gives the whole variable domain KAGVTQTPRYLIKTRGQQVTLSCSPISGHRSVSWYQQTPGQGLQFLFEYFSETQRNKGNFPGRFSGRQFSNSRSEMNVSTLELGDSALYLCASSLSGGGTQYFGPGTRLLVL.

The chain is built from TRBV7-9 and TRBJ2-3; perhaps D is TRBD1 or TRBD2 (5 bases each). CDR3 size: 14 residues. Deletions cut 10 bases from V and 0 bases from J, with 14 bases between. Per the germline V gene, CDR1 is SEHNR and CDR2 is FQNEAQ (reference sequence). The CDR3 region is CATGDVPSTDTQYF. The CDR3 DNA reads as TGTGCCACTGGGGACGTCCCTAGCACAGATACGCAGTATTTT.

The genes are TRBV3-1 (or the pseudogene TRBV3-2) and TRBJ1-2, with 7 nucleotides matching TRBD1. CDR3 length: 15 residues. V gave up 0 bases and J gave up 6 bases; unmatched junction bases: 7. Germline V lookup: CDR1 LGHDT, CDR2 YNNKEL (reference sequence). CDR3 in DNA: TGTGCCAGCAGCCAAGAGAATCAGGGGGGCGATGGCTACACCTTC. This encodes CASSQENQGGDGYTF.

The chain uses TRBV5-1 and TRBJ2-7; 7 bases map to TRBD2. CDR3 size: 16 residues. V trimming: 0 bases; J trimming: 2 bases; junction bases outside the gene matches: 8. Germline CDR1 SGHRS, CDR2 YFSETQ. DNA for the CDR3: TGCGCCAGCAGCTTGGTCACGGGAGGCAGTCCCTACGAGCAGTACTTC. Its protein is CASSLVTGGSPYEQYF.

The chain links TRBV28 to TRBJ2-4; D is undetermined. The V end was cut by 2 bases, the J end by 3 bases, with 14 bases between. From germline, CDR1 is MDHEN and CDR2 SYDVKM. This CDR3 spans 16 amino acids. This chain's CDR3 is CASSLRRFQDKNIQYF. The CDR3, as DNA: TGTGCCAGCAGTTTACGACGCTTCCAAGACAAAAACATTCAGTACTTC.

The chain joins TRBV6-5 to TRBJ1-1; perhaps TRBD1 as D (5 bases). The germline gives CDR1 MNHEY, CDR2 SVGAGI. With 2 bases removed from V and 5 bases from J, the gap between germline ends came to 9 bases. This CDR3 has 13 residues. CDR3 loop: CASSYPGGTEAFF. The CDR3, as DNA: TGTGCCAGCAGTTACCCGGGGGGGACTGAAGCTTTCTTT.

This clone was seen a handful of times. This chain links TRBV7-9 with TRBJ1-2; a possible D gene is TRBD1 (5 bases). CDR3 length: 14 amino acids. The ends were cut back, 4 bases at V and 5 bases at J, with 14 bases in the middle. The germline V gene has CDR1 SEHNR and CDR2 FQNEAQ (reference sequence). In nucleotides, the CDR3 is TGTGCCAGCAGCTCCGTCCGGGACCCATATGGCTACACCTTC. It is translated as CASSSVRDPYGYTF.

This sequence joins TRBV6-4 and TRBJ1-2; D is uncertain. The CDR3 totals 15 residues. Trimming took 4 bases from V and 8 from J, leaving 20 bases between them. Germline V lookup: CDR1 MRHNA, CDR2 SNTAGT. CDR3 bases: TGTGCCAGCAGTGCCACCCGCCTCGGGGTTGGGGGCTACACCTTC. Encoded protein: CASSATRLGVGGYTF.

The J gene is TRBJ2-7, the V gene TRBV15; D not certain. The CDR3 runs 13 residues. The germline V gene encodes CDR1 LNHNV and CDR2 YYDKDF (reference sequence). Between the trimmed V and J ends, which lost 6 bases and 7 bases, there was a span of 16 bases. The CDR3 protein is CATRPDTALEQYF. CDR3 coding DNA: TGTGCCACCAGACCAGACACGGCCTTGGAGCAGTACTTC.

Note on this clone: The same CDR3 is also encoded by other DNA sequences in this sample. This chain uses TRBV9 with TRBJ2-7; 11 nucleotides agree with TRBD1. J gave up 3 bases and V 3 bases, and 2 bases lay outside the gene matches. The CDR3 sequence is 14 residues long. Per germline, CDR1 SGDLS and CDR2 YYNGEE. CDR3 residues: CASSAGTGGYEQYF. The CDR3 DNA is TGTGCCAGCAGCGCCGGGACAGGGGGCTACGAGCAGTACTTC.

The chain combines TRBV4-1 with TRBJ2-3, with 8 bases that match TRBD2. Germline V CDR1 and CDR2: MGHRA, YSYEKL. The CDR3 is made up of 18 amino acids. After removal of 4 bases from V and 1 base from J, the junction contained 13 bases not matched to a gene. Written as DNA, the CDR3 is TGCGCCAGCAGCCTAGGTCCCCAGCGGGGGCCTCGCACAGATACGCAGTATTTT. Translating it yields CASSLGPQRGPRTDTQYF.

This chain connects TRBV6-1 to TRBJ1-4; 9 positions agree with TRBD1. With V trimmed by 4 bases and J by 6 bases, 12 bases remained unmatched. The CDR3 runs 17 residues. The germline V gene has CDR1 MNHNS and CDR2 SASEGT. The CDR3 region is CASSGYRGRIVYEKLFF. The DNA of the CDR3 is TGTGCCAGCAGTGGCTACAGGGGGCGGATCGTCTATGAAAAACTGTTTTTT.

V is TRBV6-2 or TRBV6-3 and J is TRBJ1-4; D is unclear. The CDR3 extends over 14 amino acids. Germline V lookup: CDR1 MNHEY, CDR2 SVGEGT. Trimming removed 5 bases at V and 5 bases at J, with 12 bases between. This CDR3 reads CASSRWEVNEKLFF. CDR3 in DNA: TGTGCCAGCAGTCGGTGGGAAGTAAATGAAAAACTGTTTTTT.

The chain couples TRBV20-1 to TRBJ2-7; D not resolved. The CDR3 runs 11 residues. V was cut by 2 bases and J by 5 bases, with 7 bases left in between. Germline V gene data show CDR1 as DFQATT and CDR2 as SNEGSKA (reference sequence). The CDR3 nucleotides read TGCAGTGCTAGAAATCAGAACGAGCAGTACTTC. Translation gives CSARNQNEQYF.

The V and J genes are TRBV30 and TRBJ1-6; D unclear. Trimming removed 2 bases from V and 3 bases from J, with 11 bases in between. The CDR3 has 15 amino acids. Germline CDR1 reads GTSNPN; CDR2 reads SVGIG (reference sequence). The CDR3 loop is CAWSSTGNYNSPLHF. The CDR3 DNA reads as TGTGCCTGGAGTAGCACCGGAAACTATAATTCACCCCTCCACTTT.

Here the CDR3 reads CSVGSVSDTQYF. The CDR3 DNA sequence: TGCAGCGTTGGTTCTGTGTCAGATACGCAGTATTTT. The rearrangement joins TRBV29-1 to TRBJ2-3; no definite D call. Germline CDR1 SQVTM, CDR2 ANQGSEA. This CDR3 comprises 12 residues. Deletions cut 4 bases from V and 4 bases from J, with 9 bases between.

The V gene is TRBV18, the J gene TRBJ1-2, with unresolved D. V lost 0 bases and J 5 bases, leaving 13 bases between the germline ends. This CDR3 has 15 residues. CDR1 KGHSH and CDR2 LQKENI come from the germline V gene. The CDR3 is CASSPPTPGVYGYTF. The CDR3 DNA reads TGTGCCAGCTCACCACCGACCCCGGGAGTATATGGCTACACCTTC.